Listed below are T cell receptor beta chains from one sample, sequenced in a study of technical replicates of blood from a few donors. Here immunoSEQ multiplex PCR was the method, and the copy in TCRdb shows in-frame clones only, minus some. The sample yields some 99,000 clones, roughly 96% seen once. Source material: T cells isolated from PBMCs. These receptor sequences come from a human donor in good health. CDR3s include the opening cysteine and the closing phenylalanine or tryptophan. The D gene is left open where the match is weak.

TRBV5-1 | . | 14 | CASSLGQSISEAFF
TRBV5-1 | . | 15 | CASSSTGSSSYEQYF
TRBV5-1 | TRBD2 | 13 | CASSREGGGTLYF
TRBV28 | . | 13 | CASSRTFNYGYTF
TRBV4-1 | . | 15 | CASSQAVDSSYEQYF
TRBV7-3 | TRBD2 | 15 | CASSPSGTSANEQFF
TRBV28 | . | 13 | CASSLLQGYEQYF
TRBV5-1 | TRBD1 | 16 | CASSLGARGSQETQYF
TRBV29-1 | . | 10 | CSVAVTEAFF
TRBV30 | . | 15 | CAWGVAGFFEGKLFF
TRBV5-1 | TRBD2 | 14 | CASNTLAGADTQYF
TRBV30 | TRBD1 | 17 | CAWGGTVRLKNNSPLHF
TRBV5-1 | . | 14 | CASSPGTGSDTQYF
TRBV19 | . | 13 | CASSPSSYNEQFF
TRBV10-1 | . | 12 | CASRQEGLGYTF
TRBV4-2 | TRBD2 | 18 | CASSQDQAAGGPGDTQYF
TRBV27 | TRBD1 | 16 | CASSLPTGGRTGELFF
TRBV7-3 | TRBD1 | 15 | CASSFQGQGSYGYTF
TRBV15 | . | 12 | CATSSTGREAFF
TRBV6-1 | . | 13 | CASSEGQQETQYF
TRBV28 | . | 14 | CASRREPAQETQYF
TRBV6-4 | . | 16 | CASSDSMGAGAGELFF
TRBV5-4 | . | 15 | CASSTTESSYNEQFF
TRBV28 | . | 13 | CASRGRPDQPQHF
TRBV29-1 | . | 12 | CSVGTLQETQYF
TRBV27 | . | 16 | CASSLSPTGANYGYTF